This entry concerns a single TCR beta chain. Its specific antigen is unknown. It has no much larger one-base neighbor in the sample; base qualities were not kept. The CDR3 contains 15 residues, cysteine and phenylalanine counted. Only the CDR3 region is kept as DNA, spanning 45 bases read in frame from base 1. CDR1 and CDR2 were assigned from the germline V gene as SGHVS and FNYEAQ. V is clipped by 5 bases and J by 0 bases, and the sequence between their germline boundaries is 11 bases long. The record originates from a study of blood T cell repertoires in COVID-19 (dated by TCRdb to 2020 to 2022). Background for the entire study: The collaborator samples originated in the United States, Italy and Spain and spanned the acute and convalescent phases of COVID-19. The material from the prospective study consisted of cDNA or gDNA derived from T cells, B-cell-depleted T cells, or PBMCs. Subjects who had been exposed to COVID-19, were actively infected with it, or had recovered from it provided the deeply sampled blood TCRbeta repertoires that made up the dataset. The repertoires were made available in a free public database intended to serve as a resource for research on the immune response to SARS-CoV-2. Samples were obtained from the ongoing ImmuneRACE study (first 160 participants) and from 1,254 subjects provided by 6 global collaborators. The sample metadata nearly always contained a de-identified subject ID, COVID-19 status, age in years and sex. Where HLA class I and class II types were available, the types were taken from metadata supplied by the sample provider, not from assay-based typing.

Broad study findings and their caveats: Clinical and demographic metadata were provided uncurated, with the amount varying by source and participant.

Collaborating institutions collected whole blood in K2EDTA tubes following their own protocols. For TCRbeta analysis, collaborators shipped samples in one of three forms: frozen whole blood, isolated PBMCs, or DNA extracted from either of those sample types. The immunoSEQ Assay, a bias-controlled multiplex PCR, was used to amplify TCRbeta CDR3 regions from genomic DNA. The published analysis was carried out like this. The number of nucleated cells in each sample was estimated from the amplification of reference gene primers within the assay. To quantify the absolute abundance of each unique TCRbeta CDR3 rearrangement, sequence reads were collapsed and filtered. For each sample, productive Simpson clonality was calculated as the square root of Simpson's diversity index across productive rearrangements. TCRdb obtained this table from immuneACCESS and retained in-frame rearrangements with V and J assigned. These tables miss some clones; where compared with another copy, unresolved V genes account for less than half of the shortfall, and the remainder is unexplained. V and J calls and clone size are those listed in that table; D and trimming were worked out from the DNA. This sample gives about 100,000 clones in total; 85% of them show up just once. The ten largest clones take up roughly 13% of the sample.

Material: peripheral blood. The rearranged segments are TRBV7-6 and TRBJ1-3, with TRBD1 as a weak D call on 5 bases. The sequence was collected from a man between 50 and 59 years old with active or convalescent COVID-19. DNA sequence: TGTGCCAGCAGCCAACAGGCCTCCTCTGGAAACACCATATATTTT. It codes for CASSQQASSGNTIYF.